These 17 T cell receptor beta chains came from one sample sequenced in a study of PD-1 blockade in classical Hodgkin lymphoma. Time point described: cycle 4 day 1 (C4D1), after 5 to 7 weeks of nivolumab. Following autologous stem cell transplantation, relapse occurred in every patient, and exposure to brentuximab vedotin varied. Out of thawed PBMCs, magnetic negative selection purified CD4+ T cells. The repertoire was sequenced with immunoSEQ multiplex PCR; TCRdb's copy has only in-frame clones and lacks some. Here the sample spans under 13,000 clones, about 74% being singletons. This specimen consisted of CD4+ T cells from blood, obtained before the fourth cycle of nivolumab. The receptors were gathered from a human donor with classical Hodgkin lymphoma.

The CDR3 region has the DNA TGTGCCAGCAGTGGGGCTTTGCGGGACCCCTCTGGGAAACTGTTTTTT. It specifies CASSGALRDPSGKLFF. The gene calls are TRBV7-6 and TRBJ1-4, with D possibly matching TRBD1 (5 bases). Germline V lookup: CDR1 SGHVS, CDR2 FNYEAQ. The CDR3 totals 16 residues. V was shortened by 6 bases and J by 11 bases, with 25 bases between the two germline ends.

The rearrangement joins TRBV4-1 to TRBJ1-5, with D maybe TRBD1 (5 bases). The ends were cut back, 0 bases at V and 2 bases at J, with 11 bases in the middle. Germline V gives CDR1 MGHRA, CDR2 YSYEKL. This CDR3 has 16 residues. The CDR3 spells CASSQDGGIGNQPQHF. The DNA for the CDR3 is TGCGCCAGCAGCCAAGATGGGGGGATCGGCAATCAGCCCCAGCATTTT.

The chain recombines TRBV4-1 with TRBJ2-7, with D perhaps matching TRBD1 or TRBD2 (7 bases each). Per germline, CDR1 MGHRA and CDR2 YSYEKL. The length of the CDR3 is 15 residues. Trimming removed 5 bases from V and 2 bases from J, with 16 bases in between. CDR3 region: CASSVGGTATYEQYF. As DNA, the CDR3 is TGCGCCAGCAGCGTGGGAGGGACAGCCACCTACGAGCAGTACTTC.

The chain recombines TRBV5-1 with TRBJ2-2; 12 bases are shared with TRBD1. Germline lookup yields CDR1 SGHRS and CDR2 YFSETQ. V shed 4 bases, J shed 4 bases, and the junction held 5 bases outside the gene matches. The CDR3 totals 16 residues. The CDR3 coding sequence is TGCGCCAGCAGCCGGGGACAGGGGGCTCGCACCGGGGAGCTGTTTTTT. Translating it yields CASSRGQGARTGELFF.

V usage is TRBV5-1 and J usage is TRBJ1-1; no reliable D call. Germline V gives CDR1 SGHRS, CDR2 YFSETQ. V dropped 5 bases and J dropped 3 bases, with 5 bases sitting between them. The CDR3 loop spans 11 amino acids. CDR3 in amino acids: CASRGDTEAFF. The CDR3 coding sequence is TGCGCCAGCAGGGGAGACACTGAAGCTTTCTTT.

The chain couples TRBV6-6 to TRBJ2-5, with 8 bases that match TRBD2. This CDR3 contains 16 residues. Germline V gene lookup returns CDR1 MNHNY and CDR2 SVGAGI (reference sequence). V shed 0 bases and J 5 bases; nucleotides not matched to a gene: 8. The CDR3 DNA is TGTGCCAGCAGTTACTCGAGTCGGGAGGGCCGGGAGACCCAGTACTTC. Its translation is CASSYSSREGRETQYF.

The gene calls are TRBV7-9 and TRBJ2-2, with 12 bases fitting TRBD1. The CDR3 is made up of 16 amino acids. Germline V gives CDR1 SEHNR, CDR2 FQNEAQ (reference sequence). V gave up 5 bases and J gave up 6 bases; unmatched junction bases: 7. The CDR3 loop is CASSRAGTGGAGELFF. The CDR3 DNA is TGTGCCAGCAGCCGAGCCGGGACAGGGGGCGCCGGGGAGCTGTTTTTT.

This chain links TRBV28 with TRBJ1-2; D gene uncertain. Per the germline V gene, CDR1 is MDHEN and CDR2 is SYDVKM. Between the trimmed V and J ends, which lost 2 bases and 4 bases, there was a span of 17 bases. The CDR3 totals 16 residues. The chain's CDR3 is CASSLSRSGPSYGYTF. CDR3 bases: TGTGCCAGCAGTTTAAGTCGCAGTGGGCCGAGCTATGGCTACACCTTC.

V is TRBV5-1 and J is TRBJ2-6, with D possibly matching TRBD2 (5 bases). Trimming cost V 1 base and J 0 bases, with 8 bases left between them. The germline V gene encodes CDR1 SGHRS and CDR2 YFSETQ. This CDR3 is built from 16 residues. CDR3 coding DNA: TGCGCCAGCAGCTTGACGGGGAGCTCTGGGGCCAACGTCCTGACTTTC. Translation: CASSLTGSSGANVLTF.

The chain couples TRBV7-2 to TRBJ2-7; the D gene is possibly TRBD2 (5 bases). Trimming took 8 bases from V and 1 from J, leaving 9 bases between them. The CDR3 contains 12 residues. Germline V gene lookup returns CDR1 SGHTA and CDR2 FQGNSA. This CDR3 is CASGSLSYEQYF. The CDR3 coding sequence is TGTGCCAGCGGGAGCCTTTCCTACGAGCAGTACTTC. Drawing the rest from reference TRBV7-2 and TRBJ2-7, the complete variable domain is GAGVSQSPSNKVTEKGKDVELRCDPISGHTALYWYRQSLGQGLEFLIYFQGNSAPDKSGLPSDRFSAERTGGSVSTLTIQRTQQEDSAVYLCASGSLSYEQYFGPGTRLTVT.

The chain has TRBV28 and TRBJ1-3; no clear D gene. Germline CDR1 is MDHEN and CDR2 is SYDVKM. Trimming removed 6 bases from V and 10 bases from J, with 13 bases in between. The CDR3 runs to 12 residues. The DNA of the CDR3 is TGTGCCAGCAGACGCGGCGGGTCTACCATATATTTT. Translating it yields CASRRGGSTIYF.

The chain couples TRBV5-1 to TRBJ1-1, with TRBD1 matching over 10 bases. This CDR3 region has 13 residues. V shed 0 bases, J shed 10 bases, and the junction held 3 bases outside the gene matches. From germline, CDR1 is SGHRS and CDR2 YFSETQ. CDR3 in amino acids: CASSLGTGGSAFF. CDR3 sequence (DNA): TGCGCCAGCAGCTTGGGGACAGGGGGTTCAGCTTTCTTT. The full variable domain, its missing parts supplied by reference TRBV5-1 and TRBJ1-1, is KAGVTQTPRYLIKTRGQQVTLSCSPISGHRSVSWYQQTPGQGLQFLFEYFSETQRNKGNFPGRFSGRQFSNSRSEMNVSTLELGDSALYLCASSLGTGGSAFFGQGTRLTVV.

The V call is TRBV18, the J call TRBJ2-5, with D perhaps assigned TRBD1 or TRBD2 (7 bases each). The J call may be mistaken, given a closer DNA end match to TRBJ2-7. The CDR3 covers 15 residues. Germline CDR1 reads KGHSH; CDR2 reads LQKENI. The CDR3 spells CASSGTAGSSYEQYF. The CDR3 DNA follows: TGTGCCAGCTCAGGGACAGCGGGGAGCTCCTACGAGCAGTACTTC.

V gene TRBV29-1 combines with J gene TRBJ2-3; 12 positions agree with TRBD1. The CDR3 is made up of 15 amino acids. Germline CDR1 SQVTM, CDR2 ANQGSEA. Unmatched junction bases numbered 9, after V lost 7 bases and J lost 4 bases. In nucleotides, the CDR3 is TGCAGCGCGCGTCACCGGGACAGGGGGCCAGATACGCAGTATTTT. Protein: CSARHRDRGPDTQYF.

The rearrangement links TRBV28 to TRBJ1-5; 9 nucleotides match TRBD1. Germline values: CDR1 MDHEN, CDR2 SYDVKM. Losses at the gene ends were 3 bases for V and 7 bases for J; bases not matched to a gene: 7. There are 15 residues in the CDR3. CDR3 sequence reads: CASSLPGTGYQPQHF. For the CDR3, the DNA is TGTGCCAGCAGTTTGCCCGGGACAGGGTACCAGCCCCAGCATTTT.

This CDR3 is CASKYSMVGEKLFF. The CDR3 DNA sequence: TGTGCCAGCAAGTACTCCATGGTCGGTGAAAAACTGTTTTTT. The rearrangement links TRBV28 to TRBJ1-4; D uncertain. Trimming cost V 7 bases and J 7 bases, with 16 bases left between them. The length of the CDR3 is 14 residues. The germline V gene encodes CDR1 MDHEN and CDR2 SYDVKM.

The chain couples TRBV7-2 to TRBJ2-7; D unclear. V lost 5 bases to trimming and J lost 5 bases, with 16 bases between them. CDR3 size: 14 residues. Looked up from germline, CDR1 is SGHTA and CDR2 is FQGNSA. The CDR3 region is CASSPKRSLHEQYF. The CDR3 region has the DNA TGTGCCAGCAGCCCAAAAAGAAGTTTACACGAGCAGTACTTC.